These T cell receptor beta chains were read from a single sample in a study of CD8+ T cells in alopecia areata. The assay was immunoSEQ multiplex PCR, and TCRdb's table has in-frame clones only and misses some. The sample holds roughly 100,000 clones, over 75% seen once. The input for sequencing was CD8+ T cells sorted from blood, taken at approximately week 30, from a patient treated with tofacitinib. These receptors all come from a human donor with alopecia areata. Each CDR3 is given without its conserved first and last residue.

CDR3: SVVAGPLSTDTQY
V: TRBV29-1
J: TRBJ2-3

CDR3: ASTPGGLAATQTSYEQY
V: TRBV27
J: TRBJ2-7

CDR3: SASRGGEQY
V: TRBV20-1
J: TRBJ2-7

CDR3: ASTELYSGDSYEQY
V: TRBV7-9
J: TRBJ2-7

CDR3: SVLLASTDTQY
V: TRBV29-1
J: TRBJ2-3

CDR3: SVVFREEDTQY
V: TRBV29-1
J: TRBJ2-3

CDR3: ASSPTGQGMF
V: TRBV9
J: TRBJ2-2

CDR3: ASSLAPGTDTQY
V: TRBV7-7
J: TRBJ2-3

CDR3: ASSLGTFSYEQY
V: TRBV7-6
J: NA

CDR3: SVGDRGPSGANVLT
V: TRBV29-1
J: TRBJ2-6

CDR3: ASSVYGRSDNTYEQY
V: TRBV2
J: TRBJ2-7

CDR3: ASSSGTTEAF
V: TRBV5-6
J: TRBJ1-1

CDR3: ASSQEGPVGQETQY
V: TRBV4-1
J: TRBJ2-5

CDR3: ASSRTRERPYEQY
V: TRBV27
J: TRBJ2-7

CDR3: ASTGEAGGYNEQF
V: TRBV6-6
J: TRBJ2-1

CDR3: ASSPIQGFSGNTIY
V: TRBV7-6
J: TRBJ1-3

CDR3: ASSQEGGRYYEQY
V: TRBV14
J: TRBJ2-7

CDR3: ASSSGQLNTEAF
V: TRBV5-1
J: TRBJ1-1

CDR3: ASSPEEDLLRYT
V: TRBV18
J: TRBJ1-2

CDR3: AWSILAGGEQF
V: TRBV30
J: TRBJ2-1

CDR3: SVGARDRGNEQY
V: TRBV29-1
J: TRBJ2-7

CDR3: ASSFPGQQETQY
V: TRBV5-1
J: TRBJ2-5

CDR3: ASSYSGPSDTQY
V: TRBV6-5
J: TRBJ2-3

CDR3: SVLAGGTQY
V: TRBV29-1
J: TRBJ2-3

CDR3: ASRIGQGDYGYT
V: TRBV2
J: TRBJ1-2